This note documents a single T cell receptor (beta chain) sequence. Unique molecular identifiers were incorporated when the TCRbeta library was constructed. TCRdb redid the calling of the PCR reads with MiXCR, one entry per CDR3 protein. Of a few hundred thousand distinct CDR3 sequences in the sample, around 10% were seen once. In germline, CDR1 is SGHNT, CDR2 YENEEA. Trimming removed 4 bases from V and 8 bases from J; junction bases left unmatched: 4. The CDR3 loop spans 12 amino acids. These data come from a study of T-cell reconstitution after alpha-beta-depleted transplantation in children. V gene TRBV11-3 combines with J gene TRBJ1-1; TRBD1 matches at 7 bases. Sequenced here: PBMCs from the stem cell graft donor, sampled from the stem cell graft. This sequence originates from a human donor who donated a stem cell graft to a child with acute lymphoblastic leukemia. This CDR3 is CASSSQQGEAFF. CDR3 bases: TGTGCCAGCAGCTCGCAACAGGGGGAAGCTTTCTTT.